One T cell receptor beta chain is described in this entry. This sample is part of a study of early T cells in non-severe SARS-CoV-2 infection. TCRdb recomputed calls from the 5' RACE reads with MiXCR, one row per CDR3 protein. The table includes some 100,000 distinct CDR3 sequences, roughly 14% detected once. The CDR3 covers 13 residues. Germline CDR1 and CDR2: SGHAT and FQDESV (reference sequence). V was trimmed by 2 bases and J by 5 bases, leaving 9 bases between them. Sequencing was performed on whole blood. The chain links TRBV11-1 to TRBJ2-5; D unresolved. The sequence derives from an adult who was a healthcare worker with PCR-confirmed SARS-CoV-2 infection or an uninfected control (not recorded which). CDR3 in amino acids: CASSLSTRETQYF. The CDR3 nucleotides are TGTGCCAGCAGCTTAAGCACAAGGGAGACCCAGTACTTC. Full variable domain (remainder filled in from reference TRBV11-1 and TRBJ2-5): EAEVAQSPRYKITEKSQAVAFWCDPISGHATLYWYRQILGQGPELLVQFQDESVVDDSQLPKDRFSAERLKGVDSTLKIQPAELGDSAMYLCASSLSTRETQYFGPGTRLLVL.